A selection of T cell receptor beta chains follows, all from one sample in a study of T cell responses to AZD1222 COVID-19 vaccine. Clones were sequenced by immunoSEQ multiplex PCR, and TCRdb holds only the in-frame ones, with some missing. The sample consists of 150,000 to 200,000 clones, roughly 94% of them appearing once. The source was peripheral blood, collected 28 days after the second AZD1222 dose. The receptor source for this set is an adult who received the AZD1222 COVID-19 vaccine. Each CDR3 is given without its conserved first and last residue.

len: 12
v_gene: TRBV9
j_gene: TRBJ1-1
CDR3aa: ASSPGSFGAEAF

len: 12
v_gene: TRBV3-1/TRBV3-2
j_gene: TRBJ2-1
CDR3aa: ASSLEGGYNEQF

len: 14
v_gene: TRBV15
j_gene: TRBJ2-7
CDR3aa: ATRNAGGGKSYEQY

len: 11
v_gene: TRBV29-1
j_gene: TRBJ1-4
CDR3aa: SVQTATNEKLF

len: 11
v_gene: TRBV5-5
j_gene: TRBJ2-7
CDR3aa: ASSRDNSYEQY

len: 11
v_gene: TRBV30
j_gene: TRBJ1-5
CDR3aa: AWSVQGNQPQH

len: 12
v_gene: TRBV5-8
j_gene: TRBJ2-4
CDR3aa: ASSPPAGGDIQY

len: 11
v_gene: TRBV27
j_gene: TRBJ2-7
CDR3aa: ASSVDVSYEQY

len: 14
v_gene: TRBV4-2
j_gene: TRBJ1-4
CDR3aa: ASSQDVGRINEKLF

len: 14
v_gene: TRBV6-4
j_gene: TRBJ2-3
CDR3aa: ASSEGASGGADTQY

len: 12
v_gene: TRBV5-1
j_gene: TRBJ1-1
CDR3aa: ASSSNTMNTEAF

len: 12
v_gene: TRBV6-4
j_gene: TRBJ1-2
CDR3aa: ASKPTEDNYGYT

len: 12
v_gene: TRBV6-5
j_gene: TRBJ1-2
CDR3aa: ASSYDEGHYGYT

len: 13
v_gene: TRBV19
j_gene: TRBJ1-5
CDR3aa: ASSTWAVFNQPQH

len: 13
v_gene: TRBV10-2
j_gene: TRBJ1-3
CDR3aa: ASSEQQFSGNTIY

len: 9
v_gene: TRBV29-1
j_gene: TRBJ2-7
CDR3aa: SYTGVREQY

len: 11
v_gene: TRBV2
j_gene: TRBJ1-2
CDR3aa: ASRGTGGIGYT

len: 15
v_gene: TRBV28
j_gene: TRBJ1-2
CDR3aa: ASSNRDRGRINYGYT

len: 12
v_gene: TRBV4-1
j_gene: TRBJ1-2
CDR3aa: ASSQAAGTYGYT